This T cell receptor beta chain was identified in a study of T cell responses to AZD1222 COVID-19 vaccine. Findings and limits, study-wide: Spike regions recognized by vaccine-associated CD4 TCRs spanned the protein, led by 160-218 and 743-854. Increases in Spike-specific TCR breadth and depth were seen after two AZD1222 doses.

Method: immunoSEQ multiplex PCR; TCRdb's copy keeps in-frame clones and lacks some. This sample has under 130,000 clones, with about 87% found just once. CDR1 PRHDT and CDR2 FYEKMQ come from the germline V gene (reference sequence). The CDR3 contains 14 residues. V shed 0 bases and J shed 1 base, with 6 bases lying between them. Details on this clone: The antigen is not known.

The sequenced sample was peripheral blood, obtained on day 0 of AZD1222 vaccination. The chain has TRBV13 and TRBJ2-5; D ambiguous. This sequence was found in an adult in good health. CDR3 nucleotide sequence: TGTGCCAGCAGCTTAGGCAGCCGCCAAGAGACCCAGTACTTC. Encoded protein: CASSLGSRQETQYF.